The 15 T cell receptor beta chains below all came from one sample that was sequenced in a study of shared clonotypes between healthy human individuals. The repertoire was sequenced with immunoSEQ multiplex PCR; TCRdb's copy has only in-frame clones and lacks some. The sample shows 2 million to 2.5 million clones, around 95% of them seen only once. Specimen: naive CD4+ T cells sorted from blood. Subset in this sample: CD45RA+ positively selected. These receptors were obtained from a man younger than 35 in good health.

The chain carries TRBV2 and TRBJ2-2; TRBD1 is a possible D gene (5 bases). CDR1 is SNHLY and CDR2 is FYNNEI in the germline V gene. This CDR3 comprises 14 residues. Trimming took 8 bases from V and 6 from J, leaving 16 bases between them. In DNA, the CDR3 is TGTGCCAGCTTTGACGGTAGGGGCTCCGGGGAGCTGTTTTTT. Its translation is CASFDGRGSGELFF. The complete variable domain, with remaining parts taken from reference TRBV2 and TRBJ2-2, reads EPEVTQTPSHQVTQMGQEVILRCVPISNHLYFYWYRQILGQKVEFLVSFYNNEISEKSEIFDDQFSVERPDGSNFTLKIRSTKLEDSAMYFCASFDGRGSGELFFGEGSRLTVL.

This clone occurred once. The V and J genes are TRBV10-3 and TRBJ1-1; 7 nucleotides align to TRBD1. The CDR3 consists of 14 residues. V lost 4 bases, J lost 4 bases, and 6 bases stayed unmatched. Germline V lookup: CDR1 ENHRY, CDR2 SYGVKD. CDR3 protein: CAISVRGGGTEAFF. CDR3 bases: TGTGCCATCAGTGTGCGAGGGGGCGGCACTGAAGCTTTCTTT.

This clone was counted a single time. Other DNA sequences within the sample encode an identical CDR3. The chain uses TRBV2 and TRBJ1-1; D uncertain. V was shortened by 2 bases and J by 1 base, with 5 bases between the two germline ends. From germline, CDR1 is SNHLY and CDR2 FYNNEI. This CDR3 region has 13 residues. DNA for the CDR3: TGTGCCAGCAGTGAAAGGGAGAACACTGAAGCTTTCTTT. Protein: CASSERENTEAFF.

The chain joins TRBV5-1 to TRBJ1-2; D might be TRBD1 (6 bases). The germline CDR1 and CDR2 sequences are SGHRS and YFSETQ. The CDR3 totals 15 residues. V was trimmed by 2 bases and J by 1 base, leaving 12 bases between them. CDR3 DNA sequence: TGCGCCAGCAGCTTAGGGGGGCTCGGTAACTATGGCTACACCTTC. It translates to CASSLGGLGNYGYTF.

The CDR3, as DNA: TGTGCCAGCAGCCTCGACAGGGGCGATGGGCCCCAGCATTTT. This sequence encodes CASSLDRGDGPQHF. V and J are TRBV7-9 and TRBJ1-5; 8 nucleotides align to TRBD1. In germline, CDR1 is SEHNR, CDR2 FQNEAQ (reference sequence). With V trimmed by 5 bases and J by 9 bases, 9 bases remained unmatched. This CDR3 comprises 14 residues.

The chain combines TRBV6-1 with TRBJ1-5; D is possibly TRBD1 (6 bases). The V end lost 2 bases, the J end lost 0 bases, and 17 bases lay between the germline ends. The CDR3 is made up of 18 amino acids. Germline V gene lookup returns CDR1 MNHNS and CDR2 SASEGT. In DNA, the CDR3 is TGTGCCAGCAGTGAAATTAAGGGGACAAAGTATAGCAATCAGCCCCAGCATTTT. Encoded protein: CASSEIKGTKYSNQPQHF.

The chain uses TRBV2 and TRBJ2-1, with 10 bases identical to TRBD2. The germline V gene has CDR1 SNHLY and CDR2 FYNNEI. With 5 bases clipped from V and 7 bases from J, the junction kept 8 bases outside the gene matches. The CDR3 is made up of 15 amino acids. The CDR3 nucleotides read TGTGCCAGCAGTCGGACTAGCGGCACAGAAAATGAGCAGTTCTTC. It yields the protein CASSRTSGTENEQFF.

The V gene is TRBV6-5, the J gene TRBJ1-2, with 9 nucleotides matching TRBD1. Germline V gives CDR1 MNHEY, CDR2 SVGAGI. V lost 0 bases and J lost 1; bases outside the gene matches: 3. The CDR3 has 16 amino acids. The CDR3 is CASSYSRGQGNYGYTF. CDR3 DNA: TGTGCCAGCAGTTACTCGCGGGGACAGGGTAACTATGGCTACACCTTC.

J is TRBJ2-3 and V is TRBV28; D possibly matches TRBD1 or TRBD2 (6 bases each). CDR3 length: 13 amino acids. Between the trimmed V and J ends, which lost 8 bases and 4 bases, there was a span of 13 bases. Per germline, CDR1 MDHEN and CDR2 SYDVKM. DNA for the CDR3: TGTGCCAGCGGGGGGCGCAAACCAGATACGCAGTATTTT. Encoded protein: CASGGRKPDTQYF.

The gene calls are TRBV6-6 and TRBJ1-3; 8 nucleotides agree with TRBD1. J was trimmed by 3 bases and V by 10 bases; bases with no gene match: 5. Germline assignment: CDR1 MNHNY and CDR2 SVGAGI (reference sequence). CDR3 length: 13 residues. The CDR3 sequence is CATQTGDGNTIYF. CDR3 coding DNA: TGTGCCACCCAGACAGGGGATGGAAACACCATATATTTT.

The rearrangement joins TRBV28 to TRBJ1-3; D is ambiguous. This CDR3 spans 14 amino acids. Per germline, CDR1 MDHEN and CDR2 SYDVKM. V shed 3 bases and J shed 0 bases, with 6 bases lying between them. CDR3 loop: CASSLIHSGNTIYF. The CDR3 nucleotides read TGTGCCAGCAGTTTGATACACTCTGGAAACACCATATATTTT.

The rearrangement links TRBV7-2 to TRBJ2-7; TRBD1 or TRBD2 may be the D gene (5 bases each). CDR3 length equals 13 residues. In germline, CDR1 is SGHTA, CDR2 FQGNSA. Trimming left V 8 bases short and J 0 bases short, with 11 bases between. As DNA, the CDR3 is TGTGCCAGCGGGGACGGACTCTCCTACGAGCAGTACTTC. It is translated as CASGDGLSYEQYF.

This chain joins TRBV10-3 and TRBJ1-6; the D is unclear. CDR3 length: 15 residues. In germline, CDR1 is ENHRY, CDR2 SYGVKD. Trimming stripped 4 bases from V and 4 bases from J, with 11 bases between. The CDR3 spells CAISGPEWYNSPLHF. The DNA for the CDR3 is TGTGCCATCAGTGGGCCCGAGTGGTATAATTCACCCCTCCACTTT.

The V and J genes are TRBV30 and TRBJ1-1; D is perhaps TRBD1 (5 bases). Trimming removed 2 bases from V and 5 bases from J, with 15 bases in between. Germline V CDR1 and CDR2: GTSNPN, SVGIG (reference sequence). This CDR3 comprises 14 residues. The CDR3 DNA reads TGTGCCTGGAGTCCTACCAGGGTTGGGACTGAAGCTTTCTTT. This translates into CAWSPTRVGTEAFF.

The chain couples TRBV30 to TRBJ1-1; 7 bases line up with TRBD1. V shed 5 bases, J shed 4 bases, and the junction held 4 bases outside the gene matches. The CDR3 length is 12 residues. Germline CDR1 GTSNPN, CDR2 SVGIG (reference sequence). CDR3 nucleotides: TGTGCCTGGGACAGGGAAAGCACTGAAGCTTTCTTT. Encoded protein: CAWDRESTEAFF.